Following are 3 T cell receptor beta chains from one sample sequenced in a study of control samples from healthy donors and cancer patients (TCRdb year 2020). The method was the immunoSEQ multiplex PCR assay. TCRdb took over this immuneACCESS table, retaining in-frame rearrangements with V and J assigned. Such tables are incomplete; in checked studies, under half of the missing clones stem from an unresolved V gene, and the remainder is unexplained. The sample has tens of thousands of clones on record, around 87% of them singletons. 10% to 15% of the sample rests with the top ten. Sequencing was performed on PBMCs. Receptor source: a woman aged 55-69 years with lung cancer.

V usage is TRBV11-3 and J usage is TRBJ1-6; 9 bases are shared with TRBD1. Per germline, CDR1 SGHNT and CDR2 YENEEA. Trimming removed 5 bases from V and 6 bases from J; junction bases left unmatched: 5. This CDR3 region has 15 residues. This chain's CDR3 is CASSTGTGSNSPLHF. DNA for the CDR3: TGTGCCAGCAGCACCGGGACAGGGAGTAATTCACCCCTCCACTTT.

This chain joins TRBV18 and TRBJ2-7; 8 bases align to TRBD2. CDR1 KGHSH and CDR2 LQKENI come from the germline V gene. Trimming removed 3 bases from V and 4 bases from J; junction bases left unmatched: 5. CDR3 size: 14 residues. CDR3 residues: CASSPGLVSYEQYF. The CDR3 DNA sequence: TGTGCCAGCTCACCGGGACTAGTCTCTTACGAGCAGTACTTC.

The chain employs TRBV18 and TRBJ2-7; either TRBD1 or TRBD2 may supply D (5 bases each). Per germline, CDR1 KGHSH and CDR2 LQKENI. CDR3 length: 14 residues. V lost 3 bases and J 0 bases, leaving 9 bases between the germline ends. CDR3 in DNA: TGTGCCAGCTCACCCCGGGACCGCTCCTACGAGCAGTACTTC. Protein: CASSPRDRSYEQYF.